This T cell receptor (beta chain) was sequenced during a study of blood T cell repertoires in COVID-19. The overall study: The samples span acute and convalescent COVID-19 from the United States, Italy and Spain. The analysed material was cDNA or gDNA that came from T cells, B-cell-depleted T cells, or PBMCs.

Germline assignment: CDR1 SEHNR and CDR2 FQNEAQ (reference sequence). The CDR3 spans 14 residues. Trimming stripped 7 bases from V and 0 bases from J, with 13 bases between. Per the original data handling: Amplification with reference gene primers provided the estimates of nucleated cell counts. Method: immunoSEQ multiplex PCR; TCRdb's copy keeps in-frame clones and lacks some. That table supplies the V and J calls and clone size; D and trimming were determined from the DNA. The table has 100,000 or so clones, roughly 77% seen once. The rearrangement joins TRBV7-9 to TRBJ2-7; D gene unclear. Sequencing input: peripheral blood. This clonotype was sampled from a human donor in a cohort sampled during active COVID-19. CDR3 region: CASNAPGSSYEQYF. In nucleotides, the CDR3 is TGTGCCAGCAACGCCCCCGGGTCCTCCTACGAGCAGTACTTC.